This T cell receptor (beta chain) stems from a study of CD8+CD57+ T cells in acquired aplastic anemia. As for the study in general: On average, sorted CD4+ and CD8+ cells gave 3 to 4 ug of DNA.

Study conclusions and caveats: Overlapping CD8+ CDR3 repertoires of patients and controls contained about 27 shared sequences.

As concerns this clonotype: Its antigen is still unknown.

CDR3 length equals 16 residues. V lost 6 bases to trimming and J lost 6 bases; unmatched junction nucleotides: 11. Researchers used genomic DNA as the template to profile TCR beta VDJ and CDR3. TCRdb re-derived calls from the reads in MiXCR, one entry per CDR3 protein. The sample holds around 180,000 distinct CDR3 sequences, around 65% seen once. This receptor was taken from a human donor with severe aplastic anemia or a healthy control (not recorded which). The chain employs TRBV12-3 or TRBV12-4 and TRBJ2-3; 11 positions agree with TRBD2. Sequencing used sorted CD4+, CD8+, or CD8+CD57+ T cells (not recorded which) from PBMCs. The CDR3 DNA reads TGTGCCAGCAGCATTACTCTAGCGGGGGGAATGGATACGCAGTATTTT. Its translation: CASSITLAGGMDTQYF.